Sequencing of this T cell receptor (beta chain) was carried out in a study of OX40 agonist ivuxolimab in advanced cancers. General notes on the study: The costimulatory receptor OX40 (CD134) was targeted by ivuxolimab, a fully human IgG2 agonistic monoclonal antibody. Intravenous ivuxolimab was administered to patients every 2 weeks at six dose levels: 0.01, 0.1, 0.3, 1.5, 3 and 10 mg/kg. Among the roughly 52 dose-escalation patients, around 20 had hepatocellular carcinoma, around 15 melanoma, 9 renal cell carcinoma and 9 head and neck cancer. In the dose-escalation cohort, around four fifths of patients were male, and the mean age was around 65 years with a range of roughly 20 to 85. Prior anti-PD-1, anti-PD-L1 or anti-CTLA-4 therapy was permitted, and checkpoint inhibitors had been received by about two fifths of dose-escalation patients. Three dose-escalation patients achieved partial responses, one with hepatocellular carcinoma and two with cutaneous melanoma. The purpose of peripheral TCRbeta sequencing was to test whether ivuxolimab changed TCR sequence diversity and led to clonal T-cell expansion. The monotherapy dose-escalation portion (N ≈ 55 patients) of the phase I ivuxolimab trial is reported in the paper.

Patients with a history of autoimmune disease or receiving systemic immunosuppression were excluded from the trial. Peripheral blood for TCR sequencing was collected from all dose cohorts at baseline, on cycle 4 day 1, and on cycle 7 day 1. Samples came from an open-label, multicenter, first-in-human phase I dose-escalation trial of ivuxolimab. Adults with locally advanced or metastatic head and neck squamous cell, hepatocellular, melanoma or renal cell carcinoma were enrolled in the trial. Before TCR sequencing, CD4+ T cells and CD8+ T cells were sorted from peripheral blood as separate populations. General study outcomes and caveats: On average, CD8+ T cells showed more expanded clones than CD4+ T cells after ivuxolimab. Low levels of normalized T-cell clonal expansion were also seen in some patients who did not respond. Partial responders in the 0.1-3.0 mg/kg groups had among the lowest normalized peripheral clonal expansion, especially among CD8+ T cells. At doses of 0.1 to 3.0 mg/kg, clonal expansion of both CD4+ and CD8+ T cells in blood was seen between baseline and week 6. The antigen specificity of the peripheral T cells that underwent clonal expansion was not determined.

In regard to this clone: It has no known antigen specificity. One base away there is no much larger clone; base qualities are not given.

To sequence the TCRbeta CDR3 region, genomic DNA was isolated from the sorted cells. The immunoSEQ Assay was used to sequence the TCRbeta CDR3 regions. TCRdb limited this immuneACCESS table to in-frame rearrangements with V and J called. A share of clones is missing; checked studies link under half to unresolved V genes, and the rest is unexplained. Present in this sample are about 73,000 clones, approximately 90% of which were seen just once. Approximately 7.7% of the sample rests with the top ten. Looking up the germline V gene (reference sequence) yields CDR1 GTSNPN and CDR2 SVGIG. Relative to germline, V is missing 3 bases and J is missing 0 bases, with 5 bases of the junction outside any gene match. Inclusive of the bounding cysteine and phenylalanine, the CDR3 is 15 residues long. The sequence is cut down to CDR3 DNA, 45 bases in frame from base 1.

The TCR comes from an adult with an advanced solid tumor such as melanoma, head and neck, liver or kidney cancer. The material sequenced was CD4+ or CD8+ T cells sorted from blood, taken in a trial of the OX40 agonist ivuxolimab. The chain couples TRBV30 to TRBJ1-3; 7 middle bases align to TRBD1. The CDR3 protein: CAWSLSGGSGNTIYF. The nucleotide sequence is TGTGCCTGGAGCCTCTCAGGGGGCTCTGGAAACACCATATATTTT.